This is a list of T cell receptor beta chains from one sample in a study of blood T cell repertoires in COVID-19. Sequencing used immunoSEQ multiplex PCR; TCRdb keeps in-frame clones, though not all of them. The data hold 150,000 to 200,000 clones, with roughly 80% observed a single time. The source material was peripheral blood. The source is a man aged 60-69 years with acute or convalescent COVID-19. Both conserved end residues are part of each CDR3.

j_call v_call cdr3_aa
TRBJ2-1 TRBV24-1 CATSLADKSYNEQFF
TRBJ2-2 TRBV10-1 CASSKGQNTGELFF
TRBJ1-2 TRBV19 CASSIDSALKIENYGYTF
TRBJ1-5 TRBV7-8 CASSLEWTGNQPQHF
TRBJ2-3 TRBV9 CASSVDGQGSDTQYF
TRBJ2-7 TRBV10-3 CAISKNSGTGLSYEQYF
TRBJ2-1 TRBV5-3 CARRLAGPDWEQFF
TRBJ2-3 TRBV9 CASSVKTGEDTQYF
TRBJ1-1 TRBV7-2 CASSLQGVTEAFF
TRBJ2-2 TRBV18 CASSREGHTGELFF
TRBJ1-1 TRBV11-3 CASSLGATEAFF
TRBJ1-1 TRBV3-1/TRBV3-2 CASRNTENTEAFF
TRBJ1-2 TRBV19 CASSIVGRGRVGYTF
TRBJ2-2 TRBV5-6 CASSVGGPGELFF
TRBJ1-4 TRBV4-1 CASSQDVGGVNEKLFF
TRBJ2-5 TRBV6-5 CASSPGKQGMETQYF
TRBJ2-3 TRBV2 CASSGNSGTQYF
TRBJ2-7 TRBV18 CASSPSAGVTYEQYF
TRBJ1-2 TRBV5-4 CASIQDRDYGYTF
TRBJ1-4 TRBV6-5 CASSGMTGYLEKLFF
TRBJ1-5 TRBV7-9 CASSQTGGQPQHF
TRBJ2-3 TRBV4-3 CASSPVGLDGDTQYF
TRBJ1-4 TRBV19 CASSAGTGWEKLFF
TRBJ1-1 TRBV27 CASSLMVETEAFF
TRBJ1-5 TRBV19 CASRKGGHQSNQPQHF
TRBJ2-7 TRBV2 CASILSGAPGPEQYF
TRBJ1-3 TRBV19 CASSIRDTYSGNTIYF
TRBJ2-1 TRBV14 CASSQDLTGRLYNEQFF
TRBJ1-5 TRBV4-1 CASSQEQFSNQPQHF
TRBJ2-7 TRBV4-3 CASSQGHSTYEQYF
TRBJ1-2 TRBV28 CASATGAYGYTF
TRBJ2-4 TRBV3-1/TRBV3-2 CASSRREALAKNIQYF
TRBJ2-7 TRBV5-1 CASSLDLSGVGEQYF
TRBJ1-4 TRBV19 CASRISTDATNEKLFF
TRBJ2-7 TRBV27 CASSPGLAGRYEQYF
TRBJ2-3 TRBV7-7 CASSPNPLGQTTDTQYF
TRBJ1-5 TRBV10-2 CASSVAGNQPQHF
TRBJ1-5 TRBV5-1 CASSLVGESNQPQHF
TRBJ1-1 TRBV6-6 CASSYGGVTEAFF
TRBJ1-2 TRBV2 CASATGYGYTF
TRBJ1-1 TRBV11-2 CASSTGNTEAFF
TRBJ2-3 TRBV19 CASSIGGNRVWADTQYF
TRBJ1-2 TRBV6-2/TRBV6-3 CASSYSSQNYGYTF
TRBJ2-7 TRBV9 CASSAQAGIYEQYF
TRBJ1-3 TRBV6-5 CASSKLAGPGNTIYF
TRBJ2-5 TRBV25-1 CASSESGVYQETQYF
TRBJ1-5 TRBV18 CASSPRRDNGYSNQPQHF
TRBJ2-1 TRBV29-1 CSVVSGFHNEQFF
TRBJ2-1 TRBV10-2 CASSERLASLLNEQFF
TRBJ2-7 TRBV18 CASSPLAGVREQYF
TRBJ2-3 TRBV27 CASSVTGGAGTDTQYF
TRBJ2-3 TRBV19 CASNHGGLAGYTDTQYF
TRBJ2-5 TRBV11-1 CASSFGETQYF
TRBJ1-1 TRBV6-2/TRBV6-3 CASSYSTQGNTEAFF
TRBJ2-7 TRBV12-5 CASGLVLAGGPYEQYF
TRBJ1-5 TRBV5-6 CASSFQGVENNQPQHF
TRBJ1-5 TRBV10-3 CAISEDRGAQPQHF